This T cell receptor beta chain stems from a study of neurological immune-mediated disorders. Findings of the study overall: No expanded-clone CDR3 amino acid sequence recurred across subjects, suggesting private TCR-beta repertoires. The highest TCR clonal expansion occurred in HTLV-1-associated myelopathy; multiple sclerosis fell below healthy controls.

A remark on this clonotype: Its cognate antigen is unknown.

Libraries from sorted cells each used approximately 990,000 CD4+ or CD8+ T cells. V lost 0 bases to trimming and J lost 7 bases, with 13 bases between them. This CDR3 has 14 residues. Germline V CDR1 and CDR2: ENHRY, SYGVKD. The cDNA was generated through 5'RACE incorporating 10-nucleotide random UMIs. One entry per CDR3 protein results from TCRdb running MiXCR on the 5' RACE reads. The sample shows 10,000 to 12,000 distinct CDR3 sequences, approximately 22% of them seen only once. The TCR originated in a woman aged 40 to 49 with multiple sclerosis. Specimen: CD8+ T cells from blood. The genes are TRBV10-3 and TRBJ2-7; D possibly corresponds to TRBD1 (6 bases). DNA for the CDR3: TGTGCCATCAGTGAGTCGTATGAAGGGGGTGAGCAGTACTTC. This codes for CAISESYEGGEQYF.